This TCR beta chain was found in a study of T cell repertoires in cytomegalovirus infection. Study-level information: Both recently identified HLA-C-restricted and well-studied HLA-B-restricted CMV epitopes were used in the study. Public TCR beta signatures were indicative of both CMV infection and a matching HLA type. Study-wide results and limits: Public TCR beta family frequency separated CMV-and-HLA carriers, including in an independent cohort.

As for this clonotype: The antigen remains unidentified.

TCRdb re-analysed the reads in MiXCR, keeping a single row per CDR3 protein. The sample contains about 900,000 distinct CDR3 sequences, more than 25% of which appear only once. V lost 3 bases and J lost 2, with 18 bases in between. The CDR3 extends over 17 amino acids. Germline values: CDR1 MNHEY, CDR2 SMNVEV (reference sequence). The sample was cultured CD8+ T cells from PBMCs, taken from culture after CMV antigen stimulation. This TCR was sampled from a human donor in good health (CMV status not recorded). Some clones in this sample may be carry-over from other donors' samples. The rearrangement joins TRBV27 to TRBJ2-3, with D tentatively TRBD1 (5 bases). CDR3 sequence: CASSLGFQGENTDTQYF. The CDR3 bases are TGTGCCAGCAGTTTGGGCTTCCAAGGGGAAAACACAGATACGCAGTATTTT.